This T cell receptor (beta chain) stems from a study of blood T cell repertoires in COVID-19. The wider study: In each case, the material was cDNA or gDNA derived from T cells, B-cell-depleted T cells, or PBMCs.

The table came from immunoSEQ multiplex PCR; TCRdb's copy has only in-frame clones and leaves some out. The sample contains fewer than 600,000 clones, 75% to 90% of which appear only once. Looked up from germline, CDR1 is MGHRA and CDR2 is YSYEKL. This CDR3 has 12 residues. This sequence was found in a young man with COVID-19, enrolled during active disease. V and J are TRBV4-1 and TRBJ1-5; 7 bases map to TRBD1. Sample: peripheral blood. The CDR3 nucleotides are TGCGCGACAGGGAACGGCAATCAGCCCCAGCATTTT. The encoded protein is CATGNGNQPQHF.